The rows below give T cell receptor beta chains drawn from one sample of a study of beta chain features in type 1 diabetes. The assay was immunoSEQ multiplex PCR, and TCRdb's table has in-frame clones only and misses some. The sample holds around 310,000 clones, more than 9.5% seen once. Source material: naive CD4+ T cells from blood. These receptors were taken from a woman younger than 45 in good health. CDR3s include the opening cysteine and the closing phenylalanine or tryptophan. D genes are given only for firm matches. Size tells how often a clone was seen (once, few, many) or the class of an expanded clone, and some rows leave it out.

>-|TRBJ2-3|TRBV18|TRBD2
TGTGCCAGCTCACTGATAACTAGCGGGAGGGCAGATACGCAGTATTTT
CASSLITSGRADTQYF
>-|TRBJ2-1|TRBV15|TRBD1
TGTGCCACCAGCAGAGATGACAGGGGCGTGTTCTTCTCCTACAATGAGCAGTTCTTC
CATSRDDRGVFFSYNEQFF
>-|TRBJ2-7|TRBV28|-
TGTGCCAGCAGTTTCTTTGCCAGCTACGAGCAGTACTTC
CASSFFASYEQYF
>-|TRBJ2-1|TRBV5-1|-
TGCGCCAGCAGCCCGGACAATGAGCAGTTCTTC
CASSPDNEQFF
>-|TRBJ1-5|TRBV2|-
TGTGCCAGCAGTGCCCCCGGGGATGGCAATCAGCCCCAGCATTTT
CASSAPGDGNQPQHF
>few|TRBJ2-3|TRBV7-2|TRBD2
TGTGCCAGCAGCTCGGGACTAGCGAGGCGGGGAGATACGCAGTATTTT
CASSSGLARRGDTQYF
>-|TRBJ2-7|TRBV7-2|TRBD1
TGTGCCAGCAGCTTAAGTGGGACAGGGGGCTACGAGCAGTACTTC
CASSLSGTGGYEQYF
>-|TRBJ2-1|TRBV7-2|TRBD2
TGTGCCAGCAGCTTAGAGCGGGAGGTGGGCAATGAGCAGTTCTTC
CASSLEREVGNEQFF
>-|TRBJ2-2|TRBV7-9|-
TGTGCCAGCAGCTCCCGGGGCGGGGAGCTGTTTTTT
CASSSRGGELFF
>-|TRBJ2-7|TRBV7-2|TRBD2
TGTGCCAGCAGCTTAACAGCCGGGACTAGCTTCTACGAGCAGTACTTC
CASSLTAGTSFYEQYF
>-|TRBJ1-2|TRBV19|-
TGTGCCAGTAGTATCGGAGGACAGAACTATGGCTACACCTTC
CASSIGGQNYGYTF
>-|TRBJ2-1|TRBV18|TRBD2
TGTGCCAGCTCAGAAATGGCTAGCGGGAGCCTAGCCTACAATGAGCAGTTCTTC
CASSEMASGSLAYNEQFF
>-|TRBJ2-1|TRBV18|TRBD1
TGTGCCAGCTCACCGGGACAGTACAATGAGCAGTTCTTC
CASSPGQYNEQFF
>-|TRBJ2-2|TRBV9|-
TGTGCCAGCAGCGTCGGGTTTCTCGCGAACACCGGGGAGCTGTTTTTT
CASSVGFLANTGELFF
>-|TRBJ2-3|TRBV27|-
TGTGCCAGCCGGGACTTTGTCACAGATACGCAGTATTTT
CASRDFVTDTQYF
>-|TRBJ2-6|TRBV7-9|TRBD1
TGTGCCAGCAGCCCGGACAGGGCTGGGGCCAACGTCCTGACTTTC
CASSPDRAGANVLTF
>few|TRBJ2-7|TRBV18|-
TGTGCCAGCTCGACAGTATGGAGCTCCTACGAGCAGTACTTC
CASSTVWSSYEQYF
>few|TRBJ2-7|TRBV7-8|TRBD1
TGTGCCAGCAGCTTAGGGGGACAGTCTCAGACCTACGAGCAGTACTTC
CASSLGGQSQTYEQYF
>few|TRBJ2-1|TRBV7-2|TRBD1
TGTGCCAGCGAGGACAGGGCTCTAGCGAGGAGCTACAATGAGCAGTTCTTC
CASEDRALARSYNEQFF
>few|TRBJ2-1|TRBV30|-
TGTGCCTGGAGTTCGGACAATGAGCAGTTCTTC
CAWSSDNEQFF
>-|TRBJ2-7|TRBV5-4|TRBD1
TGTGCCAGCAGCAAGCCACAGGGGGGCTCGTGGGAGCAGTACTTC
CASSKPQGGSWEQYF
>-|TRBJ1-2|TRBV5-4|-
TGTGCCAGCAGCTTGAAAGAGAGATGGAACTATGGCTACACCTTC
CASSLKERWNYGYTF
>-|TRBJ2-7|TRBV30|-
TGTGCCTGGACCTCGTCGGGAGCCGAGCAGTACTTC
CAWTSSGAEQYF
>-|TRBJ1-5|TRBV6-1|-
TGTGCCAGCAGTGTAGTGCCTAATCAGCCCCAGCATTTT
CASSVVPNQPQHF
>few|TRBJ2-7|TRBV5-4|TRBD1
TGTGCCAGCAGCCGGACAGGTACCTCCTACGAGCAGTACTTC
CASSRTGTSYEQYF
>few|TRBJ2-1|TRBV19|TRBD1
TGTGCCAGCCAGGACAGGGGAGAAAACAATGAGCAGTTCTTC
CASQDRGENNEQFF
>-|TRBJ2-2|TRBV2|-
TGTGCCAGCAGGAGGGGGGGCACCACCGGGGAGCTGTTTTTT
CASRRGGTTGELFF
>-|TRBJ2-1|TRBV28|TRBD1
TGTGCCAGCAGACGGGACAGGGGTCTGATGAACAATGAGCAGTTCTTC
CASRRDRGLMNNEQFF
>few|TRBJ2-3|TRBV7-3|TRBD2
TGTGCCAGCACCCCGGGACTAGCGGGAGCAGATACGCAGTATTTT
CASTPGLAGADTQYF
>-|TRBJ1-3|TRBV30|-
TGTGCCTGGAGTGTTCCCCGGAGAAGCTCTGGAAACACCATATATTTT
CAWSVPRRSSGNTIYF
>few|TRBJ2-3|TRBV7-9|-
TGTGCCAGCAGCTTATCTGGCAGTAAGGAGGGCACAGATACGCAGTATTTT
CASSLSGSKEGTDTQYF
>few|TRBJ2-7|TRBV11-2|-
TGTGCCAGCAGCTTTTCGTACGAGCAGTACTTC
CASSFSYEQYF
>few|TRBJ1-1|TRBV2|-
TGTGCCAGCAGTGAAGCGAGTGGACTAAGTCGGAACACTGAAGCTTTCTTT
CASSEASGLSRNTEAFF
>few|TRBJ1-1|TRBV5-1|-
TGCGCCAGCAGCTCCTCCGGGATGGTGGCTGAAGCTTTCTTT
CASSSSGMVAEAFF
>few|TRBJ2-7|TRBV30|-
TGTGCCTGGAGCAAGACAGTGATTAGGTACTTC
CAWSKTVIRYF
>few|TRBJ2-7|TRBV14|-
TGTGCCAGCAGCGAAGGACTTGGAACCTACGAGCAGTACTTC
CASSEGLGTYEQYF
>few|TRBJ2-5|TRBV5-6|-
TGTGCCAACAACCTTTGTGAGACATTCCCGCAAGAGACCCAGTACTTC
CANNLCETFPQETQYF
>few|TRBJ2-5|TRBV13|TRBD1
TGTGCCAGCAGCCAGGGGGCTCCCGAGACCCAGTACTTC
CASSQGAPETQYF
>-|TRBJ2-7|TRBV7-2|TRBD2
TGTGCCAGCAGCTTAGCTTTTGCGGGGGGGGGATCTGTATACTTC
CASSLAFAGGGSVYF
>-|TRBJ2-7|TRBV7-2|TRBD2
TGTGCCAGCAGCTTAGGCCTAGCGGAGGGCTACGAGCAGTACTTC
CASSLGLAEGYEQYF
>-|TRBJ2-3|TRBV7-3|TRBD1
TGTGCCAGCAGCTCGCCGACAGGGTTGAGCACAGATACGCAGTATTTT
CASSSPTGLSTDTQYF
>-|TRBJ2-1|TRBV19|TRBD2
TGTGCCAGTAGTTCACTAGCGGGAGGCTACAATGAGCAGTTCTTC
CASSSLAGGYNEQFF
>-|TRBJ2-1|TRBV27|-
TGTGCCAGCAGTCTGGGACTCTCCCATGGCAATGAGCAGTTCTTC
CASSLGLSHGNEQFF
>few|TRBJ1-2|TRBV20-1|-
TGCAGTGCTAACGAGAATGGCTACACCTTC
CSANENGYTF
>-|TRBJ2-3|TRBV28|TRBD2
TGTGCCAGCAGTCGACTAGCGGGAGTAATAACAGATACGCAGTATTTT
CASSRLAGVITDTQYF
>-|TRBJ2-5|TRBV5-1|TRBD1
TGCGCCAGCAGCTTGGCAGGGGGCGAGACCCAGTACTTC
CASSLAGGETQYF
>-|TRBJ2-2|TRBV7-2|-
TGTGCCAGCAGCTTAATCGGGGGAGGCAACACCGGGGAGCTGTTTTTT
CASSLIGGGNTGELFF